This T cell receptor beta chain was recovered during a study of T cells in Graves' hyperthyroidism and ophthalmopathy. The table lists this clonotype with a few counts. The diagnoses drew upon clinical symptoms, serum thyroxine and TRAb, thyroid ultrasound and orbital computed tomography. The germline V gene has CDR1 LGHDT and CDR2 YNNKEL (reference sequence). The CDR3 is made up of 15 amino acids. V shed 4 bases, J shed 4 bases, and the junction held 4 bases outside the gene matches. RNA transcripts yielded amplified TCR beta CDR3 regions. TCR CDR3 regions were first amplified by RT-PCR with HTBI primers. Each CDR3 protein gets one entry after TCRdb re-called the multiplex PCR reads with MiXCR. Among roughly 290,000 distinct CDR3 sequences listed, approximately 17% were seen once.

This TCR was sampled from a woman aged 60 to 75 with Graves' ophthalmopathy. The chain combines TRBV3-1 with TRBJ2-2; 9 nucleotides match TRBD1. The sequenced sample was blood. The CDR3 sequence is CASSPRDRVTGELFF. DNA for the CDR3: TGTGCCAGCAGCCCCCGGGACAGGGTCACCGGGGAGCTGTTTTTT.